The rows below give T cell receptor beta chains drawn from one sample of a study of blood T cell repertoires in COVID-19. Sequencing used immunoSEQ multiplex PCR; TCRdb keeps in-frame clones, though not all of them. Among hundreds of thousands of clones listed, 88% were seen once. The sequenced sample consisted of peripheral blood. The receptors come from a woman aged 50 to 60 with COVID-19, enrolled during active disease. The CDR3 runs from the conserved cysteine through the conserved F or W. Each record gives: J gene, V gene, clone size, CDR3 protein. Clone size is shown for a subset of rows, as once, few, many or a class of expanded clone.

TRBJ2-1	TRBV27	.	CASSLSSGVFNEQFF
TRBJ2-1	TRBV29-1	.	CSHPSGGANEQFF
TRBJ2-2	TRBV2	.	CASSESGGWVTGELFF
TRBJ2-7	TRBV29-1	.	CSVIAGRSSYEQYF
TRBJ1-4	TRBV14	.	CASPRTNEKLFF
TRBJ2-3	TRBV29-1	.	CSAPLAGGTDTQYF
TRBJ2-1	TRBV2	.	CASRVQGNAYNEQFF
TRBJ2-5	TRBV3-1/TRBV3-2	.	CASSQGTSVGTQYF
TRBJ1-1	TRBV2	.	CASSPQRANTEAFF
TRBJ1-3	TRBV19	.	CASSIGQGNTIYF
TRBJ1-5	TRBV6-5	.	CASRPRTANQPQHF
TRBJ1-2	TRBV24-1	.	CATSDPQGGYTF
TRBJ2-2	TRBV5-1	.	CASSLAPQGPTGELFF
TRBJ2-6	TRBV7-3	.	CASSGSRDRDYSGANVLTF
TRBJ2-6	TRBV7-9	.	CASSLRRVGLTF
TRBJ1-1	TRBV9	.	CASSRSSQGATEAFF
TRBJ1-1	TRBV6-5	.	CASGSGTGGTEAFF
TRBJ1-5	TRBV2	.	CASSVGDRGQVGYQPQHF
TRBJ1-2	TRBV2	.	CASSQGQGADYGYTF
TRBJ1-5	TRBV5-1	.	CASSSGTGTGNQPQHF
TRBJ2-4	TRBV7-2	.	CASSPPDPGGINIQYF
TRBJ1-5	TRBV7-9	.	CASSLVGQQPQHF
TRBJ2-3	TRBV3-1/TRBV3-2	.	CASSQDPPGGRGDTQYF
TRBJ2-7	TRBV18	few	CASSLEAGALPHEQYF
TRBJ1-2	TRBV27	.	CASSPSGGAYGYTF
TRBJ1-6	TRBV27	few	CASSLSGQGADNSPLHF
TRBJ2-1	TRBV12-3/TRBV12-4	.	CASSLLDNEQFF
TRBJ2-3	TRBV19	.	CASSMQAGASTDTQYF